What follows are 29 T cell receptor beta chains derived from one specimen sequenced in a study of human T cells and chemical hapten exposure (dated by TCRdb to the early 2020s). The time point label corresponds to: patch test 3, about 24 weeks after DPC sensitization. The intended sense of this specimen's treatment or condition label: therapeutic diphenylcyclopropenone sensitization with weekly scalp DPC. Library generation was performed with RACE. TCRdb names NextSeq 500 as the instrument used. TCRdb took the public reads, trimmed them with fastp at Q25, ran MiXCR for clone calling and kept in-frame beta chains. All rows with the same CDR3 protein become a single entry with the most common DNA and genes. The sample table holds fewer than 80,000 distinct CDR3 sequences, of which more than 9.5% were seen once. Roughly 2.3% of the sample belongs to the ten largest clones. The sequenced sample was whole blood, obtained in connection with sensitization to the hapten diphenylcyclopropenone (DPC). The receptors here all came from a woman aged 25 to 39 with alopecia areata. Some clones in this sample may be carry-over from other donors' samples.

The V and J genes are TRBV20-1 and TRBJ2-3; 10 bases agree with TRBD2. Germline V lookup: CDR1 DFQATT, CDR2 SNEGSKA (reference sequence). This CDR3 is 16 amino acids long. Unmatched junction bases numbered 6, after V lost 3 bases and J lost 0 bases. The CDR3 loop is CSARSKLAGSTDTQYF. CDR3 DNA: TGCAGTGCTAGGAGTAAACTAGCGGGAAGCACAGATACGCAGTATTTT.

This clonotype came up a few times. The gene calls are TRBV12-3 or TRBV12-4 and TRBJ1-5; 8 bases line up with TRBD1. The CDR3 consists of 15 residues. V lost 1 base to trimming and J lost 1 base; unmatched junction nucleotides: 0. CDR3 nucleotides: TGTGCCAGCAGTTTAGGGACAGGGAGCAATCAGCCCCAGCATTTT. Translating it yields CASSLGTGSNQPQHF.

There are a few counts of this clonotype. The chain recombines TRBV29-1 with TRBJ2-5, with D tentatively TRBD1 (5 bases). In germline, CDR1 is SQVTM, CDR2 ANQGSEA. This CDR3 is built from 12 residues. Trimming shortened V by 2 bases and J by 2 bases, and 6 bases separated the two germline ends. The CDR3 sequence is CSVERQQETQYF. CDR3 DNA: TGCAGCGTTGAACGACAGCAAGAGACCCAGTACTTC.

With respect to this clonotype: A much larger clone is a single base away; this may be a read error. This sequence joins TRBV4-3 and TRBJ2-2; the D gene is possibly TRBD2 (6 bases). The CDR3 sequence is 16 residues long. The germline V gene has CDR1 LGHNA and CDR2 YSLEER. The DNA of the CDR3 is TGCACCAGCAGCCAGGATAGCGGAGGGAACACCGGGGAGCTGTTTTTT. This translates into CTSSQDSGGNTGELFF.

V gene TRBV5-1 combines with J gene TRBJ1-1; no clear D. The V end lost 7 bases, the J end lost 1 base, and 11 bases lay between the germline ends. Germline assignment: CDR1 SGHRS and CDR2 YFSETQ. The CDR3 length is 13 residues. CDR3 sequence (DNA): TGCGCCAGCGCTGCTGCGGGGAACACTGAAGCTTTCTTT. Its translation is CASAAAGNTEAFF.

CDR3 nucleotides: TGTGCCAGCAGCTTGGGCCAAGGGGTGTTAGGGACAGGGTCCAACGTCCTGACTTTC. Amino acids: CASSLGQGVLGTGSNVLTF. The V call is TRBV5-4, the J call TRBJ2-6; TRBD1 aligns across 9 bases. The V segment lost 0 bases and the J segment 8 bases; nucleotides outside the gene matches: 15. Germline V gene sequence: CDR1 SGHNT, CDR2 YYREEE (reference sequence). The CDR3 contains 19 residues.

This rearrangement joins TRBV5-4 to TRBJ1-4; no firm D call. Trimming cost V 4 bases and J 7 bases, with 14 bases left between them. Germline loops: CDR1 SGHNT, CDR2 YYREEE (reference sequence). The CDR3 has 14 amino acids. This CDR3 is CASSLDGEGEKLFF. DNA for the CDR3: TGTGCCAGCAGCCTCGACGGGGAGGGTGAAAAACTGTTTTTT.

The CDR3 sequence: CASSLARGKKMIGYTF. Written as DNA, the CDR3 is TGTGCCAGCAGCTTAGCGCGGGGGAAGAAGATGATTGGCTACACCTTC. The chain couples TRBV7-2 to TRBJ1-2; D perhaps matches TRBD1 (5 bases). V was trimmed by 0 bases and J by 7 bases, leaving 18 bases between them. Germline V gene lookup returns CDR1 SGHTA and CDR2 FQGNSA. The CDR3 spans 16 residues.

The CDR3 loop reads CSAITIPDTQYF. The CDR3 coding sequence is TGCAGTGCTATTACTATCCCAGATACGCAGTATTTT. J is TRBJ2-3 and V is TRBV20-1; D gene ambiguous. Looked up from germline, CDR1 is DFQATT and CDR2 is SNEGSKA (reference sequence). The CDR3 is 12 residues long. The V and J ends lost 4 bases and 4 bases respectively, with 9 bases between them.

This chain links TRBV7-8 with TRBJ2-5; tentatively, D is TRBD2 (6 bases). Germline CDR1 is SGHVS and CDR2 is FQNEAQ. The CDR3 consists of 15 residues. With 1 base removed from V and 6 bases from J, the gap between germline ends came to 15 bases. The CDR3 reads CASSLEGGVTKTQYF. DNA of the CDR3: TGTGCCAGCAGCTTAGAGGGCGGGGTTACGAAGACCCAGTACTTC.

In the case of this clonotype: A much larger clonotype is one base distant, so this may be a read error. CDR3 bases: TGTGCCAGCAGTAAGGGACAGGGGTACACCGGGGAGCTGTTTTTT. This encodes CASSKGQGYTGELFF. V is TRBV6-2 or TRBV6-3 and J is TRBJ2-2; TRBD1 matches 10 bases. The CDR3 length is 15 residues. Germline V CDR1 and CDR2: MNHEY, SVGEGT. Trimming took 5 bases from V and 3 from J; bases not matched to a gene: 3.

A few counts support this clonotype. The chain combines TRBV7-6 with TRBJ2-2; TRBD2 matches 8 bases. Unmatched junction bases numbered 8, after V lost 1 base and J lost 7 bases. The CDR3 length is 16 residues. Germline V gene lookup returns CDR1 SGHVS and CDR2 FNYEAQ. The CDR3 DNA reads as TGTGCCAGCAGCTTAGGCGTAGCGGGGCCCCTCGGGGAGCTGTTTTTT. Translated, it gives CASSLGVAGPLGELFF.

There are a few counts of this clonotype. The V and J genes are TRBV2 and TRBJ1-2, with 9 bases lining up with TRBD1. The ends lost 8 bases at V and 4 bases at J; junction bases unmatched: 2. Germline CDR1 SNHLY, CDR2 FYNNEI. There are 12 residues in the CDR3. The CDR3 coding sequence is TGTGCCAGCGGGGACAGGGCCTATGGCTACACCTTC. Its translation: CASGDRAYGYTF.

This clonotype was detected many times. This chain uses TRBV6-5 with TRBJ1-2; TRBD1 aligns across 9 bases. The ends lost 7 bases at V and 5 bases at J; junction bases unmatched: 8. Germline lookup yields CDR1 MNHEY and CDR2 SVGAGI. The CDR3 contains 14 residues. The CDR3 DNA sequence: TGTGCCAGCACTTCCGGGACAGGGAATTATGGCTACACCTTC. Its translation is CASTSGTGNYGYTF.

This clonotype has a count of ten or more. In DNA, the CDR3 is TGTGCCTGGGACGTGGACTCTGGAAACACCATATATTTT. This gives the protein CAWDVDSGNTIYF. The rearrangement uses TRBV30 and TRBJ1-3; D gene ambiguous. This CDR3 contains 13 residues. V lost 5 bases, J lost 0 bases, and 8 bases lay in between. Per germline, CDR1 GTSNPN and CDR2 SVGIG (reference sequence).

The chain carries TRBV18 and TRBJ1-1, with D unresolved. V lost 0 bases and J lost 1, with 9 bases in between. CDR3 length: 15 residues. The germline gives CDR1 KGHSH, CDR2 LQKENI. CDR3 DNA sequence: TGTGCCAGCTCACCACCGTCGAAGCAGAACACTGAAGCTTTCTTT. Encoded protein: CASSPPSKQNTEAFF. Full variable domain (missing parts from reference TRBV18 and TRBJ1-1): NAGVMQNPRHLVRRRGQEARLRCSPMKGHSHVYWYRQLPEEGLKFMVYLQKENIIDESGMPKERFSAEFPKEGPSILRIQQVVRGDSAAYFCASSPPSKQNTEAFFGQGTRLTVV.

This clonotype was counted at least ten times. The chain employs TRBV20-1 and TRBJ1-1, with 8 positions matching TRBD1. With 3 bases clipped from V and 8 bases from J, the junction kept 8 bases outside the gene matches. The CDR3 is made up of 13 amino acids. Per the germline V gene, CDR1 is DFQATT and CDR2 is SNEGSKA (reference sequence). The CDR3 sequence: CSASSGGEREAFF. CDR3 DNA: TGCAGTGCTAGTTCAGGGGGCGAGAGGGAAGCTTTCTTT.

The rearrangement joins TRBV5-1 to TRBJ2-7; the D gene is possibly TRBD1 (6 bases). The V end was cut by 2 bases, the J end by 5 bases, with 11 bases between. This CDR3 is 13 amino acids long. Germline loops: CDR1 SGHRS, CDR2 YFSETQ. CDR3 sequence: CASSFQGLNEQYF. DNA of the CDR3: TGCGCCAGCAGCTTTCAGGGGTTGAACGAGCAGTACTTC.

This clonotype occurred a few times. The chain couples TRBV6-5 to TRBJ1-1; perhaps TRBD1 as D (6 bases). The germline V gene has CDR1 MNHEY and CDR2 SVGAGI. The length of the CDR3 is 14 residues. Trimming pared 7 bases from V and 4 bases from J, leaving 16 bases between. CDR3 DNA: TGTGCCAGCATGAACACGGACAGTTTCACTGAAGCTTTCTTT. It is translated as CASMNTDSFTEAFF.

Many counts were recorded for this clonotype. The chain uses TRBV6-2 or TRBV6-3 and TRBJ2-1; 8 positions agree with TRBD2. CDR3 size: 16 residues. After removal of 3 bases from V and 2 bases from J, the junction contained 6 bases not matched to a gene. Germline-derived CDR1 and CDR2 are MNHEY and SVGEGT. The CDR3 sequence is CASSYSSGRPYNEQFF. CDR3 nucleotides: TGTGCCAGCAGTTATTCCAGCGGGAGACCCTACAATGAGCAGTTCTTC.

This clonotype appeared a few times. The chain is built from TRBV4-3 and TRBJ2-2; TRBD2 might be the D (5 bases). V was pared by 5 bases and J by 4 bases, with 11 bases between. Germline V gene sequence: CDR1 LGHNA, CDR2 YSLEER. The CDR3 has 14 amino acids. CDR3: CASSKGDGTGELFF. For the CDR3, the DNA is TGCGCCAGCAGCAAGGGAGACGGCACCGGGGAGCTGTTTTTT.

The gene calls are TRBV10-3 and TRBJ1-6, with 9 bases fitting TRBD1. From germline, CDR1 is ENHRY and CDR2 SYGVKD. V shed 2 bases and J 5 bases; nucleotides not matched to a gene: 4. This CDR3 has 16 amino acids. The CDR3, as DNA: TGTGCCATCAGTGAGCCGGGGACAGGGAATAATTCACCCCTCCACTTT. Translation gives CAISEPGTGNNSPLHF.

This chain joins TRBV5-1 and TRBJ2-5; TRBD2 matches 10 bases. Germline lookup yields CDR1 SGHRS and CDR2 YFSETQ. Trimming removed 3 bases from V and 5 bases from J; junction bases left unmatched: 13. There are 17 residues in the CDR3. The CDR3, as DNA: TGCGCCAGCAGCTCGGGTAGCGGGGGGCCGAGCGGGGAGACCCAGTACTTC. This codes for CASSSGSGGPSGETQYF. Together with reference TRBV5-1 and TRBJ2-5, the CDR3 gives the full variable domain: KAGVTQTPRYLIKTRGQQVTLSCSPISGHRSVSWYQQTPGQGLQFLFEYFSETQRNKGNFPGRFSGRQFSNSRSEMNVSTLELGDSALYLCASSSGSGGPSGETQYFGPGTRLLVL.

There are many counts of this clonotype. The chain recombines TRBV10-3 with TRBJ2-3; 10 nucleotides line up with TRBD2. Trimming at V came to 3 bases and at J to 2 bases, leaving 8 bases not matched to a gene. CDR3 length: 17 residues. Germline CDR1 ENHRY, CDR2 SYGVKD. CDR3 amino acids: CAISDYASGGPTDTQYF. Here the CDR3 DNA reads TGTGCCATCAGTGATTACGCTAGCGGGGGACCCACAGATACGCAGTATTTT.

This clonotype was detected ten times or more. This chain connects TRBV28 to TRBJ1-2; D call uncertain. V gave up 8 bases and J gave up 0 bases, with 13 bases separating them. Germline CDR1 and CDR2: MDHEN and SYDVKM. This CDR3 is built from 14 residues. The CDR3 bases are TGTGCCAGCCGGGCCACAGCTTCTAACTATGGCTACACCTTC. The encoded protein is CASRATASNYGYTF.

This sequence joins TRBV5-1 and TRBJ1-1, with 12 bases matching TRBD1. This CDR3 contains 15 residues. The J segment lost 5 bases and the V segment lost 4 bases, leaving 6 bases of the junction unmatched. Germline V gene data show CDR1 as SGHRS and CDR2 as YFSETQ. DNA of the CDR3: TGCGCCAGCAGCCAGGGACAGGGGGCAAGGACTGAAGCTTTCTTT. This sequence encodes CASSQGQGARTEAFF. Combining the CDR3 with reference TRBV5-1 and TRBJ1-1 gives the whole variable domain KAGVTQTPRYLIKTRGQQVTLSCSPISGHRSVSWYQQTPGQGLQFLFEYFSETQRNKGNFPGRFSGRQFSNSRSEMNVSTLELGDSALYLCASSQGQGARTEAFFGQGTRLTVV.

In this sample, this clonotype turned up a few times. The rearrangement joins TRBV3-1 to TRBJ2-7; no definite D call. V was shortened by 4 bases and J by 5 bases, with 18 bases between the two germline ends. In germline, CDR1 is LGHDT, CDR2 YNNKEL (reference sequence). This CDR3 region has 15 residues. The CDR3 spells CASSRTGQTLHEQYF. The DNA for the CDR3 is TGTGCCAGCAGCCGGACCGGCCAAACCCTCCACGAGCAGTACTTC.

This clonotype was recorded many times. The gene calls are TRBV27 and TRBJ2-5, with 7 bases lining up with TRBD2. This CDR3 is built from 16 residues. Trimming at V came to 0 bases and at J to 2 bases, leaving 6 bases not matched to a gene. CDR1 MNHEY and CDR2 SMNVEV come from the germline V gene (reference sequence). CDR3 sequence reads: CASSLSAGERQETQYF. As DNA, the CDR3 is TGTGCCAGCAGTTTATCCGCGGGAGAACGTCAAGAGACCCAGTACTTC.

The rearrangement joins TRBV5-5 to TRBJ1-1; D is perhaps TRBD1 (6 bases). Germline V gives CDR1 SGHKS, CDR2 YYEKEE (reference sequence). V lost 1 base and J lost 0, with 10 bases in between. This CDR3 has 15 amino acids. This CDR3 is CASSLIPGVNTEAFF. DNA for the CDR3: TGTGCCAGCAGCTTGATTCCAGGGGTGAACACTGAAGCTTTCTTT.